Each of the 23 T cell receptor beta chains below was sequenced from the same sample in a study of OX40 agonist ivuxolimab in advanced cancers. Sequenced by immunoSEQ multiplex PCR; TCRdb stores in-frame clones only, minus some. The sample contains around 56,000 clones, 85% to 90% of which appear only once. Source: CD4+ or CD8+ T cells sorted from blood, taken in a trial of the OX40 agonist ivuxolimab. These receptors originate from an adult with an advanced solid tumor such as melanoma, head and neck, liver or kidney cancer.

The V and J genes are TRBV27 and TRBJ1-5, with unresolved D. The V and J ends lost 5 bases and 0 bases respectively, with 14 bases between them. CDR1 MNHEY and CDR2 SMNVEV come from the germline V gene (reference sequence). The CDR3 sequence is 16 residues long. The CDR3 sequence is CASSPFLGYSNQPQHF. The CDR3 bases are TGTGCCAGCAGTCCCTTTTTAGGATATAGCAATCAGCCCCAGCATTTT.

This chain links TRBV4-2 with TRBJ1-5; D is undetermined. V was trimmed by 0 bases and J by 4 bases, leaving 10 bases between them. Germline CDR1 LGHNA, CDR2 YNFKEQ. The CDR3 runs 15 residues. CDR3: CASSQDRQENQPQHF. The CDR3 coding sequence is TGTGCCAGCAGCCAAGATCGCCAGGAAAATCAGCCCCAGCATTTT.

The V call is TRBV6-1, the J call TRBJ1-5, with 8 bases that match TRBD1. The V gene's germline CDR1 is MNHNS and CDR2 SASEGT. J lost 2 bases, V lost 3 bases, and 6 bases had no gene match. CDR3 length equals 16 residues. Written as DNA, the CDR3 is TGTGCCAGCAGTGACCCGACAGGGGTGGGCAATCAGCCCCAGCATTTT. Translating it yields CASSDPTGVGNQPQHF.

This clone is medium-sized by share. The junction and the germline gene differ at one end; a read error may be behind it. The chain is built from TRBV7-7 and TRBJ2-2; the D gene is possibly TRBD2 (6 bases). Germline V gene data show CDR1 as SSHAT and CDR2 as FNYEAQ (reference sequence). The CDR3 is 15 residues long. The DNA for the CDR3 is TGTGCTAGCAGCCCCCAGACGGGAGACACCGGGGAGCTGTTTTTT. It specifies CASSPQTGDTGELFF.

The CDR3 nucleotides read TGTGCCAGCAGCTTAGGCCTAGGCTACACCTTC. The encoded protein is CASSLGLGYTF. V is TRBV7-9 and J is TRBJ1-2; D call uncertain. The CDR3 is 11 amino acids. Trimming left V 1 base short and J 8 bases short, with 5 bases between. Germline V CDR1 and CDR2: SEHNR, FQNEAQ (reference sequence).

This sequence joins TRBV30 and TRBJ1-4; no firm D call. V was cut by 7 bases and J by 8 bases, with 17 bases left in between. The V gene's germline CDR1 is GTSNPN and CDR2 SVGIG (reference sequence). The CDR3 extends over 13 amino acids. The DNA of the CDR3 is TGTGCCTTCCAGGCCTTGTCACGGGAAAAACTGTTTTTT. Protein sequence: CAFQALSREKLFF.

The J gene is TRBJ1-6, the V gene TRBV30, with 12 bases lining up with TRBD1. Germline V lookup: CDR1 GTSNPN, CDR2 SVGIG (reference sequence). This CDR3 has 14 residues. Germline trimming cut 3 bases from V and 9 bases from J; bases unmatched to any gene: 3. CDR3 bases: TGTGCCTGGAGGGGACAGGGGGCGGGTTCACCCCTCCACTTT. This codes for CAWRGQGAGSPLHF. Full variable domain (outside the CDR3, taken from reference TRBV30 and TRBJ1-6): SQTIHQWPATLVQPVGSPLSLECTVEGTSNPNLYWYRQAAGRGLQLLFYSVGIGQISSEVPQNLSASRPQDRQFILSSKKLLLSDSGFYLCAWRGQGAGSPLHFGNGTRLTVT.

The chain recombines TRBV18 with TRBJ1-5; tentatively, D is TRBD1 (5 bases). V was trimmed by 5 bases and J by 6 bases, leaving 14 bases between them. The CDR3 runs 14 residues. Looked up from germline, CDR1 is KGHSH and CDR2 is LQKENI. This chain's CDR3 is CASSNGGMSQPQHF. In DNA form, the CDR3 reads TGTGCCAGCTCAAACGGGGGGATGTCTCAGCCCCAGCATTTT.

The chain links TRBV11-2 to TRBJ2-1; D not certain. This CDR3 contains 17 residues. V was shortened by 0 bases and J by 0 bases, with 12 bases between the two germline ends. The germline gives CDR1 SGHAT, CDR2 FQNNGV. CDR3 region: CASSLDGNSPSYNEQFF. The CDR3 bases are TGTGCCAGCAGCTTAGATGGGAACAGCCCCTCCTACAATGAGCAGTTCTTC.

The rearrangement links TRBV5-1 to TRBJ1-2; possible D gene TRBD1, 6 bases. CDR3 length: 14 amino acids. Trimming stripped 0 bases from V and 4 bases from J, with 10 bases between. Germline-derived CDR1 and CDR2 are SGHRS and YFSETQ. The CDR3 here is CASSLDRDGYGYTF. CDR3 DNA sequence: TGCGCCAGCAGCTTGGACAGGGATGGCTATGGCTACACCTTC. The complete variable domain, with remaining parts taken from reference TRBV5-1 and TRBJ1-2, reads KAGVTQTPRYLIKTRGQQVTLSCSPISGHRSVSWYQQTPGQGLQFLFEYFSETQRNKGNFPGRFSGRQFSNSRSEMNVSTLELGDSALYLCASSLDRDGYGYTFGSGTRLTVV.

The CDR3 spells CASRMTASSGNTIYF. CDR3 bases: TGTGCCAGCAGGATGACGGCTAGCTCTGGAAACACCATATATTTT. The V gene is TRBV6-6, the J gene TRBJ1-3, with unresolved D. The CDR3 totals 15 residues. With 6 bases removed from V and 0 bases from J, the gap between germline ends came to 12 bases. The germline V gene encodes CDR1 MNHNY and CDR2 SVGAGI (reference sequence).

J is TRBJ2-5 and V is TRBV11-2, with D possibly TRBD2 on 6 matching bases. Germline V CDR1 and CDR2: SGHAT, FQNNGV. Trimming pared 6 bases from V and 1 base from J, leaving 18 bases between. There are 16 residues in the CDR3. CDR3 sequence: CASSYNVGTRQETQYF. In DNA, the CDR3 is TGTGCCAGCAGTTATAACGTAGGGACTCGCCAAGAGACCCAGTACTTC. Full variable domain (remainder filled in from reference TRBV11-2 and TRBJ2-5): EAGVAQSPRYKIIEKRQSVAFWCNPISGHATLYWYQQILGQGPKLLIQFQNNGVVDDSQLPKDRFSAERLKGVDSTLKIQPAKLEDSAVYLCASSYNVGTRQETQYFGPGTRLLVL.

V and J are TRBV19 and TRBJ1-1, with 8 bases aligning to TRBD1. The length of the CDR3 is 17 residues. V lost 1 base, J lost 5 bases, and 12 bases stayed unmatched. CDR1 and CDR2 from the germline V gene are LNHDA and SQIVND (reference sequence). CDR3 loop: CASSIAGGDRRGTEAFF. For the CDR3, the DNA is TGTGCCAGTAGTATAGCGGGAGGGGACAGGAGGGGAACTGAAGCTTTCTTT. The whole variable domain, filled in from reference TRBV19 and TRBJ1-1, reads DGGITQSPKYLFRKEGQNVTLSCEQNLNHDAMYWYRQDPGQGLRLIYYSQIVNDFQKGDIAEGYSVSREKKESFPLTVTSAQKNPTAFYLCASSIAGGDRRGTEAFFGQGTRLTVV.

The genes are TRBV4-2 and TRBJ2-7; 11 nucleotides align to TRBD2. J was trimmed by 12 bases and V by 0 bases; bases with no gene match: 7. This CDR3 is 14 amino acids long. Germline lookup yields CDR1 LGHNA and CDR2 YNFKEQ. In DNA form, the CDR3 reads TGTGCCAGCAGCCAAGAGACTAGCGGGACCCAGTGGTACTTC. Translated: CASSQETSGTQWYF.

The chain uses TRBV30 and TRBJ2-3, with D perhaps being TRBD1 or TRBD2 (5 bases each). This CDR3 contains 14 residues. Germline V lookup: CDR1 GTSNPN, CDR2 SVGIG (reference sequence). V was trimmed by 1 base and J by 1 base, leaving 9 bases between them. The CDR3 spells CAWSGGLGTDTQYF. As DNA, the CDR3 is TGTGCCTGGAGTGGGGGGTTAGGCACAGATACGCAGTATTTT.

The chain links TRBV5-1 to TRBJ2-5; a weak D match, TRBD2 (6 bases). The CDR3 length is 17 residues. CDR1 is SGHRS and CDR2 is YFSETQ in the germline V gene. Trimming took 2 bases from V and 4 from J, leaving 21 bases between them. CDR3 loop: CASSLRPASGLSETQYF. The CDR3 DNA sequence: TGCGCCAGCAGCTTACGGCCCGCCAGCGGGCTATCAGAGACCCAGTACTTC.

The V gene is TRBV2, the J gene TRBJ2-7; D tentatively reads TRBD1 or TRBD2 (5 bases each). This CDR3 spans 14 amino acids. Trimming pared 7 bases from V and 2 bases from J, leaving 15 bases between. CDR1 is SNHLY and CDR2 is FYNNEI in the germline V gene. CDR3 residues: CASIPGTGTYEQYF. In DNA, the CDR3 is TGTGCCAGCATCCCCGGGACGGGAACCTACGAGCAGTACTTC. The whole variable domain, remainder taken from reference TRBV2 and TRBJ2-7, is EPEVTQTPSHQVTQMGQEVILRCVPISNHLYFYWYRQILGQKVEFLVSFYNNEISEKSEIFDDQFSVERPDGSNFTLKIRSTKLEDSAMYFCASIPGTGTYEQYFGPGTRLTVT.

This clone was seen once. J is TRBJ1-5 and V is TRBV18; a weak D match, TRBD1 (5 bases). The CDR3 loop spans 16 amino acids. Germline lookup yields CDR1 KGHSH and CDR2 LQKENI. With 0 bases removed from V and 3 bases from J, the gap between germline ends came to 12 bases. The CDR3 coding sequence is TGTGCCAGCTCACCACCGGGTCGGGGGTACAATCAGCCCCAGCATTTT. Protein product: CASSPPGRGYNQPQHF. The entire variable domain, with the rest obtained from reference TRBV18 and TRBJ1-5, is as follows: NAGVMQNPRHLVRRRGQEARLRCSPMKGHSHVYWYRQLPEEGLKFMVYLQKENIIDESGMPKERFSAEFPKEGPSILRIQQVVRGDSAAYFCASSPPGRGYNQPQHFGDGTRLSIL.

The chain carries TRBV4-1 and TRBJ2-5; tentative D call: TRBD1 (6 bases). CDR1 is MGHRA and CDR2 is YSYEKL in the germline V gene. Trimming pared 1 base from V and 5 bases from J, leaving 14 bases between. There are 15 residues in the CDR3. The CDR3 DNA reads TGCGCCAGCAGCCAAGGTGTCCAGGGGTGGGAGACCCAGTACTTC. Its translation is CASSQGVQGWETQYF.

This chain's CDR3 is CASSSVAGTYNEQFF. For the CDR3, the DNA is TGCGCCAGCAGCTCGGTAGCGGGGACCTACAATGAGCAGTTCTTC. The gene calls are TRBV5-1 and TRBJ2-1; the match to TRBD2 covers 8 bases. Germline CDR1 and CDR2: SGHRS and YFSETQ. The CDR3 sequence is 15 residues long. Losses at the gene ends were 3 bases for V and 2 bases for J; bases not matched to a gene: 4.

CDR3 nucleotides: TGTGCCAGTAGAGTGACAGGGGGAAACATTCAGTACTTC. Translating gives CASRVTGGNIQYF. J is TRBJ2-4 and V is TRBV19, with 9 bases identical to TRBD1. V was pared by 6 bases and J by 6 bases, with 3 bases of the junction left unmatched. The CDR3 is 13 residues long. Germline V CDR1 and CDR2: LNHDA, SQIVND (reference sequence).

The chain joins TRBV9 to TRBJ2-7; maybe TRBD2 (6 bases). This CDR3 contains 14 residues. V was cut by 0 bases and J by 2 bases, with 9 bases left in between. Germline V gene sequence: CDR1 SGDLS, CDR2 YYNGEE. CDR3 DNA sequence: TGTGCCAGCAGCGTAGATAGCGGAGCCTACGAGCAGTACTTC. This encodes CASSVDSGAYEQYF.

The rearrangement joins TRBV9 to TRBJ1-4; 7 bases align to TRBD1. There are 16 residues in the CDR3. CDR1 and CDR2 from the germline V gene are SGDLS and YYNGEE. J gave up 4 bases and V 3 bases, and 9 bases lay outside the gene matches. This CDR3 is CASSARDRRFNEKLFF. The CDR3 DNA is TGTGCCAGCAGCGCCCGGGACAGAAGATTTAATGAAAAACTGTTTTTT. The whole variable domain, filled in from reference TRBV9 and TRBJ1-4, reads DSGVTQTPKHLITATGQRVTLRCSPRSGDLSVYWYQQSLDQGLQFLIQYYNGEERAKGNILERFSAQQFPDLHSELNLSSLELGDSALYFCASSARDRRFNEKLFFGSGTQLSVL.